Sequencing of this TCR beta chain was carried out in a study of T-cell reconstitution after alpha-beta-depleted transplantation in children. Preparing the TCRbeta library involved the use of unique molecular identifiers. A single record per CDR3 protein comes from TCRdb applying MiXCR to the PCR reads. The repertoire holds over 400,000 distinct CDR3 sequences, with approximately 13% as singletons. The CDR3 has 13 amino acids. The germline V gene has CDR1 DFQATT and CDR2 SNEGSKA (reference sequence). Trimming stripped 1 base from V and 3 bases from J, with 9 bases between. This clonotype was detected ten times or more.

This TCR was recovered from a human donor who donated a stem cell graft to a child with combined immunodeficiency. Sequences were derived from PBMCs from the stem cell graft donor, sampled from the stem cell graft. V gene TRBV20-1 combines with J gene TRBJ2-5; D gene unclear. The CDR3 loop is CSARVLGKETQYF. CDR3 DNA sequence: TGCAGTGCTAGAGTTCTGGGGAAAGAGACCCAGTACTTC.